The sequence of this TCR beta chain was determined in a study of shared clonotypes between healthy human individuals (TCRdb year 2020). Regarding the complete study: A few men and a couple of women, aged 18 to 49 years, made up the cohort. For each donor, CD4 naive and CD4 memory were each given three plates, CD8 naive was given two plates, and CD8 memory was given one plate. The study deeply sequenced blood TCR repertoires of five healthy adults to estimate repertoire size and the extent of clonotype sharing between individuals. Libraries were prepared and TCR repertoires were sequenced by different laboratories using diverse techniques, in order to increase sequencing depth and limit assay-specific biases. Per donor, leukapheresis produced somewhere between about 0.94 and 9.5 billion PBMCs. Study-wide conclusions, independent of this receptor: Sampling was restricted to blood, and TCR repertoires in tissue are likely to differ from TCR repertoires in blood. Based on pairwise subsampling, the degree of clonotype sharing among donors was expected to be affected by sequencing depth. Because the study included a small number of donors, the genetic and exposure-history diversity represented was limited. Naive subsets generally had larger estimated clonotype richness than memory subsets did. Higher generation probabilities were observed for clonotypes shared by all four sorted-subset donors than for non-shared clonotypes. Around 5% of naive CD4, 3% to 4% of naive CD8, approximately 2.2% of memory CD4, and less than 0.45% of memory CD8 clonotypes were shared across several donors. Rarefaction of sorted-subset datasets indicated incomplete sequencing despite the large sequencing depth.

On this clone itself: Its cognate antigen has yet to be identified. No base qualities exist here, and no much larger clone lies one base off it.

CD8 naive samples were obtained by positive selection for CCR7 among CD45RO-negative cells, yielding a CD45RA+CCR7+ population from which TemRA cells were excluded. The donors were healthy, HIV-negative adults who had no recently reported acute infections or vaccinations. Only Caucasian adults living in Nashville, Tennessee, USA were represented among the donors. Blood was obtained by leukapheresis, after which PBMCs were separated by Ficoll-Histopaque density gradient centrifugation and cryopreserved in liquid nitrogen vapor phase. Purity and quantity of every magnetically sorted T cell population were checked by analytical flow cytometry. Genomic DNA was isolated from every sorted fraction and measured by UV absorbance on a Nanodrop 2000c. Measured from the cysteine to the phenylalanine, the CDR3 is 16 residues long. Of the read, only the CDR3 DNA is kept; its 48 bases are in frame from base 1. Taken from the germline V gene, the CDR1 and CDR2 loops are MDHEN and SYDVKM. The V end loses 5 bases and the J end loses 7 bases, and a stretch of 24 bases separates them.

TCR CDR3 regions were amplified from genomic DNA by multiplex PCR using the deep immunoSEQ assay. Extracted genomic DNA from each cell subset was distributed evenly across all wells of several immunoSEQ 96-well plates, and each plate was treated as a replicate. For sorted subsets, about 0.2 ug genomic DNA, equal to 25,000 to 35,000 T cell genomes, was loaded into each replicate PCR. Purified libraries were quantified with a Qubit 3.0 fluorometer, sized on a Bioanalyzer 2100, and re-quantified with the KAPA Library Quantification kit. Each immunoSEQ 96-well plate was sequenced on its own single-read 150-cycle Illumina NextSeq 550 flow cell. From the authors' description of their analysis: Because only junctional sequences without quality scores were contained in the immunoSEQ output, filtering matching that applied to full-length reads could not be performed. Sequences were annotated with PyIR, a Python wrapper for IgBLAST v1.9, using IMGT germline references to assign V/J genes and CDR3. Any read was removed if the V/J assignment was weak (E-value above 1e-6), the CDR3 was missing, or the read contained stop codons, out-of-frame junctions, or ambiguous translated residues. V3J clonotypes were defined as sequences sharing an identical inferred V gene, J gene, and CDR3 amino acid sequence. To compute the percentage overlap between repertoires, the number of shared unique clonotypes was divided by the size of the smaller repertoire. RTK rarefaction, the Chao1 estimator, and Recon v2.1 estimates of unobserved clonotypes were used to assess repertoire richness. OLGA was used to compute generation probabilities for all TCRbeta clonotypes that the gDNA method yielded from a handful of donors. TCRdb limited this immuneACCESS table to in-frame rearrangements with V and J called. A share of clones is missing; checked studies link under half to unresolved V genes, and the rest is unexplained. D and trimming were read from the DNA, whereas the V and J calls and clone size are those reported in that table. This sample holds 2 million to 2.5 million clones; about 93% were observed only once. Clones ranked in the top ten supply roughly 1.7% of the sample.

Here the chain combines TRBV28 and TRBJ2-7; TRBD1 is perhaps the D gene, given 6 matching bases. The receptor was isolated from a man aged 18 to 30 in good health. Some clones in this sample may be carry-over from other donors' samples. Sample: naive CD8+ T cells from PBMCs. This specimen's cell subset or site label, interpreted: CD45RA+CCR7+. The DNA is TGTGCCAGCAGTCCTTCGGTGGGGACACGGATGGGAGAGCAGTACTTC. Its protein product is CASSPSVGTRMGEQYF.